The T cell receptor beta chain under discussion was sequenced for a study of blood T cell repertoires in COVID-19 (dated by TCRdb to 2018 to 2020). In terms of the full investigation: Samples covering the acute and convalescent phases of COVID-19 were provided by collaborators in the United States, Italy and Spain. The repertoires were made available in a free public database intended to serve as a resource for research on the immune response to SARS-CoV-2. The samples were drawn from two sources: the first 160 participants of the ongoing ImmuneRACE study, and 1,000 to 1,500 subjects contributed by 6 global collaborators. The dataset comprised deeply sampled blood TCRbeta repertoires from subjects exposed to, actively infected with, or recovered from COVID-19. Nearly every sample came with metadata listing a de-identified subject ID, COVID-19 status, age in years and sex. Where available, HLA class I and class II types were obtained from metadata supplied by the sample provider rather than from assay-based typing. The prospective study material was composed of cDNA or gDNA derived from T cells, B-cell-depleted T cells, or PBMCs. The research as a whole found: How much clinical and demographic metadata was included differed by source and by participant, and the metadata was provided uncurated.

The immunoSEQ Assay, a bias-controlled multiplex PCR, was used to amplify TCRbeta CDR3 regions from genomic DNA. Per the authors' processing: Within the assay, amplification of reference gene primers was used to estimate how many nucleated cells each sample contained. To quantify the absolute abundance of each unique TCRbeta CDR3 rearrangement, sequence reads were collapsed and filtered. For each sample, productive Simpson clonality was calculated as the square root of Simpson's diversity index across productive rearrangements. TCRdb re-hosts the immuneACCESS table, in-frame sequences only. Its copies lack some clones; in the studies checked, an unresolved V gene accounts for under half of them, and the cause for the rest is not known. V and J calls and clone size are given by that table; D and trimming were obtained from the DNA. Here the sample has about 170,000 clones; just under 90% occur a single time. In total, the top ten clones hold approximately 4% of the sample.

On this clone itself: Its antigen target is currently unknown. Within one base of it there is no much larger clone, and no base qualities were kept.

Taken from the germline V gene, the CDR1 and CDR2 loops are MGHRA and YSYEKL. Inclusive of the bounding cysteine and phenylalanine, the CDR3 is 13 residues long. The read is trimmed to its CDR3 DNA, 39 bases read in frame from base 1. Trimming leaves V shorter by 3 bases and J shorter by 12 bases, with the junction holding 4 bases beyond the gene matches. Each collaborating institution followed its own protocols to collect whole blood in K2EDTA tubes. For TCRbeta analysis, collaborator samples were shipped as frozen whole blood, as isolated PBMCs, or as DNA extracted from either sample type. The chain links TRBV4-1 with TRBJ2-1, and 11 junctional nucleotides match TRBD2. The receptor was isolated from a man between 18 and 29 years old with active or convalescent COVID-19. Material for sequencing was peripheral blood. The CDR3 here reads CASSHLGLAGQFF. The DNA sequence is TGCGCCAGCAGCCACCTCGGACTAGCGGGGCAGTTCTTC.